Sequencing of this TCR beta chain was carried out in a study of early T cells in non-severe SARS-CoV-2 infection. Individual cDNA molecules received unique molecular identifiers during library preparation. MiXCR, run by TCRdb on the 5' RACE reads, gives a single entry per CDR3 protein. The sample records some 38,000 distinct CDR3 sequences, 4.6% being singletons. In its sample, this clonotype was seen many times. Sequences were obtained from whole blood. This TCR derives from an adult who was a healthcare worker with PCR-confirmed SARS-CoV-2 infection or an uninfected control (not recorded which).

The CDR3 DNA reads TGTGCCAGCAGCTCAGCTGGAAACACCATATATTTT. It yields the protein CASSSAGNTIYF. The chain recombines TRBV12-3 or TRBV12-4 with TRBJ1-3, with D unclear. Trimming stripped 6 bases from V and 2 bases from J, with 5 bases between. This CDR3 is 12 amino acids long.